This TCR beta chain originates from a study of blood T cell repertoires in COVID-19. The overall study: Samples of COVID-19 (acute and convalescent) were obtained from the United States, Italy and Spain. PBMCs, B-cell-depleted T cells, or T cells were the source of the cDNA or gDNA that made up the material.

This CDR3 spans 17 amino acids. The germline CDR1 and CDR2 sequences are MNHEY and SMNVEV (reference sequence). Trimming shortened V by 6 bases and J by 2 bases, and 19 bases separated the two germline ends. Methods used by the authors: Reference gene primers were amplified, and this amplification served to estimate nucleated cell counts. Assay used: immunoSEQ multiplex PCR; TCRdb lists only in-frame clones, some missing. V, J and clone size reflect that table, while D and trimming were determined from the DNA. This sample yields 210,000 or so clones, of which over 75% are seen a single time; 1.5% to 2% belongs to the top ten.

This TCR came from a man in his forties with active or convalescent COVID-19. The chain has TRBV27 and TRBJ1-4; D gene ambiguous. Material: peripheral blood. CDR3 DNA: TGTGCCAGCAGAGCCCGATCGGGGTGGGCGACTAATGAAAAACTGTTTTTT. This codes for CASRARSGWATNEKLFF. Together with reference TRBV27 and TRBJ1-4, the CDR3 gives the full variable domain: EAQVTQNPRYLITVTGKKLTVTCSQNMNHEYMSWYRQDPGLGLRQIYYSMNVEVTDKGDVPEGYKVSRKEKRNFPLILESPSPNQTSLYFCASRARSGWATNEKLFFGSGTQLSVL.